This T cell receptor beta chain was retrieved from a study of long-term antiretroviral therapy in people with HIV. Study as a whole: The immediate-ART recommendation dates to 2015, and the earliest samples predate it by about a decade. Study-level findings and limits: Every time point showed a repertoire led by clones expanded before ART.

CDR3 length: 12 amino acids. Germline values: CDR1 GTSNPN, CDR2 SVGIG (reference sequence). In this sample, this clone turned up a few times. The target antigen is unknown. With survey level as its setting, the immunoSEQ assay was v3.0. The table came from immunoSEQ multiplex PCR; TCRdb's copy has only in-frame clones and leaves some out. Of just over 20,000 clones listed, approximately 84% are singletons. The V call is TRBV30, the J call TRBJ2-7; D is uncertain. The sample consisted of unsorted PBMCs, taken 0.5 years after starting antiretroviral therapy. The receptor was isolated from a man between 18 and 29 years old with HIV. CDR3 in amino acids: CAHGVGSNEQYF. The CDR3 coding sequence is TGTGCTCATGGGGTCGGGTCTAACGAGCAGTACTTC.